Below, 14 T cell receptor beta chains from the same sample are listed, as sequenced in a study of T-cell reconstitution after alpha-beta-depleted transplantation in children. Unique molecular identifiers were incorporated when the TCRbeta library was constructed. MiXCR, applied by TCRdb to the PCR reads, yields one record per CDR3 protein. The sample lists about 980,000 distinct CDR3 sequences, around 30% occurring once. This sample comprised PBMCs, mostly from graft donor cells, obtained 360 days after TCRalphabeta/CD19-depleted stem cell transplant. Source of these receptors: a boy in the first two years of life who had a stem cell transplant for SCID, so the T cells may come from the graft donor.

The chain recombines TRBV5-5 with TRBJ2-2; tentative D call: TRBD1 (6 bases). Looked up from germline, CDR1 is SGHKS and CDR2 is YYEKEE (reference sequence). Trimming left V 2 bases short and J 4 bases short, with 12 bases between. This CDR3 comprises 15 residues. CDR3 DNA: TGTGCCAGCAGCTTAGACAGGATATTCACCGGGGAGCTGTTTTTT. The encoded protein is CASSLDRIFTGELFF.

This clonotype was counted between two and nine times. The V call is TRBV19, the J call TRBJ2-2; D may be TRBD1 or TRBD2 (5 bases each). CDR3 length: 16 amino acids. The V and J ends lost 4 bases and 5 bases respectively, with 17 bases between them. In germline, CDR1 is LNHDA, CDR2 SQIVND (reference sequence). The CDR3 reads CASSTRHSEGTGELFF. CDR3 coding DNA: TGTGCCAGTAGTACCCGACACAGCGAGGGGACCGGGGAGCTGTTTTTT.

This chain uses TRBV28 with TRBJ2-7, with 12 nucleotides matching TRBD2. Per germline, CDR1 MDHEN and CDR2 SYDVKM. V shed 5 bases, J shed 3 bases, and the junction held 5 bases outside the gene matches. The CDR3 extends over 15 amino acids. The CDR3 nucleotides read TGTGCCAGCAGTGCGACTAGCGGGGGAATCTACGAGCAGTACTTC. Encoded protein: CASSATSGGIYEQYF.

This clonotype has ten or more counts. The V gene is TRBV5-6, the J gene TRBJ2-1, with TRBD2 matching over 7 bases. Germline V lookup: CDR1 SGHDT, CDR2 YYEEEE. With V trimmed by 2 bases and J by 8 bases, 4 bases remained unmatched. The CDR3 length is 13 residues. Here the CDR3 reads CASSLPLADEQFF. CDR3 DNA sequence: TGTGCCAGCAGCTTACCCCTAGCGGATGAGCAGTTCTTC.

This sequence joins TRBV5-5 and TRBJ2-2, with a weak D call TRBD2 (5 bases). Trimming removed 1 base at V and 2 bases at J, with 12 bases between. Looked up from germline, CDR1 is SGHKS and CDR2 is YYEKEE (reference sequence). CDR3 size: 16 residues. Here the CDR3 reads CASSLKDSGNTGELFF. DNA of the CDR3: TGTGCCAGCAGCTTGAAGGATTCGGGAAACACCGGGGAGCTGTTTTTT.

The genes are TRBV20-1 and TRBJ1-6; D remains unclear. Trimming removed 1 base from V and 0 bases from J, with 7 bases in between. This CDR3 is 15 amino acids long. The germline V gene has CDR1 DFQATT and CDR2 SNEGSKA (reference sequence). The CDR3 sequence is CSARGPFSYNSPLHF. The DNA of the CDR3 is TGCAGTGCTAGAGGTCCCTTCTCCTATAATTCACCCCTCCACTTT.

This clonotype was detected only a few times. The chain employs TRBV5-1 and TRBJ2-1; 13 bases are a match to TRBD2. V gave up 0 bases and J gave up 0 bases; unmatched junction bases: 6. The germline V gene encodes CDR1 SGHRS and CDR2 YFSETQ. The CDR3 spans 19 residues. Here the CDR3 reads CASSLGLAGGYVSYNEQFF. The CDR3 DNA sequence: TGCGCCAGCAGCTTGGGACTAGCGGGGGGTTACGTCTCCTACAATGAGCAGTTCTTC.

The chain joins TRBV20-1 to TRBJ2-2; D could derive from TRBD1 or TRBD2 (5 bases each). V lost 3 bases and J 7 bases, leaving 21 bases between the germline ends. Germline CDR1 DFQATT, CDR2 SNEGSKA (reference sequence). This CDR3 has 16 residues. DNA for the CDR3: TGCAGTGCTAGCGGCGCGAGGGGTTTTAGATTCGGGGAGCTGTTTTTT. Its protein product is CSASGARGFRFGELFF.

This clonotype was detected a few times. The chain recombines TRBV11-1 with TRBJ1-3; D is possibly TRBD1 (6 bases). Per germline, CDR1 SGHAT and CDR2 FQDESV (reference sequence). The CDR3 sequence is 18 residues long. Trimming left V 0 bases short and J 3 bases short, with 18 bases between. The CDR3 DNA is TGTGCCAGCAGCTTAGCGGTTGTCGGGGGCGCATTTGGAAACACCATATATTTT. It encodes CASSLAVVGGAFGNTIYF.

The chain joins TRBV4-3 to TRBJ2-2, with TRBD2 matching 7 bases. V lost 4 bases and J lost 6; bases outside the gene matches: 8. The CDR3 runs to 15 residues. From germline, CDR1 is LGHNA and CDR2 YSLEER. The DNA for the CDR3 is TGCGCCAGCAGCCGGGAGGCAACTAGCGCCGGGGAGCTGTTTTTT. This encodes CASSREATSAGELFF.

Points on this clonotype: A junction end diverges from the germline sequence, so it may reflect a read error. This rearrangement joins TRBV5-1 to TRBJ2-7, with 13 bases that match TRBD2. The CDR3 extends over 19 amino acids. Looked up from germline, CDR1 is SGHRS and CDR2 is YFSETQ. CDR3 nucleotides: TGCGCCAGCAGCCCAACCGGGACTAGCGGGGATTTCAACTCCTATGAGCAGTACTTC. It codes for CASSPTGTSGDFNSYEQYF. The full variable domain, rest sourced from reference TRBV5-1 and TRBJ2-7, is KAGVTQTPRYLIKTRGQQVTLSCSPISGHRSVSWYQQTPGQGLQFLFEYFSETQRNKGNFPGRFSGRQFSNSRSEMNVSTLELGDSALYLCASSPTGTSGDFNSYEQYFGPGTRLTVT.

There are a few counts of this clonotype. V usage is TRBV5-1 and J usage is TRBJ1-2; 8 bases align to TRBD1. CDR3 length: 15 amino acids. V lost 3 bases to trimming and J lost 3 bases; unmatched junction nucleotides: 7. CDR1 and CDR2 from the germline V gene are SGHRS and YFSETQ. CDR3 residues: CASSSPDRADYGYTF. The CDR3 DNA sequence: TGCGCCAGCAGCTCTCCGGACAGGGCAGACTATGGCTACACCTTC.

This rearrangement joins TRBV12-3 or TRBV12-4 to TRBJ2-7; D call uncertain. This CDR3 has 15 residues. V gave up 3 bases and J gave up 2 bases, with 14 bases separating them. Here the CDR3 reads CASSFRATVPYEQYF. CDR3 sequence (DNA): TGTGCCAGCAGTTTTCGGGCGACGGTCCCCTACGAGCAGTACTTC.

The chain carries TRBV28 and TRBJ2-1; 7 positions agree with TRBD1. CDR3 length: 16 amino acids. V lost 4 bases to trimming and J lost 8 bases; unmatched junction nucleotides: 14. The V gene's germline CDR1 is MDHEN and CDR2 SYDVKM. CDR3 sequence reads: CASSSLVRGPLDEQFF. The CDR3 DNA is TGTGCCAGCAGTTCCTTAGTTAGGGGGCCTTTAGATGAGCAGTTCTTC.